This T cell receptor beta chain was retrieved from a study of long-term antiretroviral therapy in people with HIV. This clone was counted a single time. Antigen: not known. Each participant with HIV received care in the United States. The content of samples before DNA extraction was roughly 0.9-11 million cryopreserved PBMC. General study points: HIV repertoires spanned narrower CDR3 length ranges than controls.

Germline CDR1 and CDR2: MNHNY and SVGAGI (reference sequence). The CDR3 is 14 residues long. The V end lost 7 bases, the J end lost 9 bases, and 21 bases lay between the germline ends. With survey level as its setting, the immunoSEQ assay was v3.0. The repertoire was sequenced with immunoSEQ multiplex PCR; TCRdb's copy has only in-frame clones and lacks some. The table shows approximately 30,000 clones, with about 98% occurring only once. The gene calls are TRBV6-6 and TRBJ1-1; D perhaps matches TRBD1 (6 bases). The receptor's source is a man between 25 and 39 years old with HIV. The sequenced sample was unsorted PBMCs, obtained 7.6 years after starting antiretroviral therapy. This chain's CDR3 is CASNPTGNTGQAFF. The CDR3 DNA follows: TGTGCCAGCAATCCCACAGGGAATACCGGGCAAGCTTTCTTT.